The 17 T cell receptor beta chains given below trace back to one sample, sequenced in a study of OX40 agonist ivuxolimab in advanced cancers. TCRdb's table, derived via immunoSEQ multiplex PCR, lists solely in-frame clones and lacks some. Of tens of thousands of clones listed, 75% to 90% are singletons. The material sequenced was CD4+ or CD8+ T cells sorted from blood, taken in a trial of the OX40 agonist ivuxolimab. These receptors originate from an adult with an advanced solid tumor such as melanoma, head and neck, liver or kidney cancer.

This chain uses TRBV11-2 with TRBJ2-1; D possibly uses TRBD1 or TRBD2 (5 bases each). Germline V gives CDR1 SGHAT, CDR2 FQNNGV. The CDR3 runs 13 residues. V lost 0 bases and J lost 9, with 9 bases in between. CDR3 sequence reads: CASSLEIGTEQFF. The CDR3 coding sequence is TGTGCCAGCAGCTTAGAGATAGGGACTGAGCAGTTCTTC.

CDR3 in DNA: TGCGCCAGCAGCTTGGGGCCGACAAGAAGCGGGACCTCCTACGAGCAGTACTTC. The encoded protein is CASSLGPTRSGTSYEQYF. V usage is TRBV5-1 and J usage is TRBJ2-7, with 7 bases aligning to TRBD2. CDR3 length: 18 amino acids. Trimming at V came to 0 bases and at J to 0 bases, leaving 12 bases not matched to a gene. The germline V gene encodes CDR1 SGHRS and CDR2 YFSETQ.

J is TRBJ2-2 and V is TRBV2; no definite D call. There are 14 residues in the CDR3. Per the germline V gene, CDR1 is SNHLY and CDR2 is FYNNEI. The germline V and J ends were trimmed by 4 bases and 1 base, with 7 bases remaining between them. The CDR3 region has the DNA TGTGCCAGCAGTGTAAAACAGAACACCGGGGAGCTGTTTTTT. Encoded protein: CASSVKQNTGELFF.

The V call is TRBV5-1, the J call TRBJ2-2; a weak D match, TRBD1 (5 bases). In germline, CDR1 is SGHRS, CDR2 YFSETQ. This CDR3 region has 14 residues. Trimming cost V 4 bases and J 1 base, with 8 bases left between them. The CDR3 DNA is TGCGCCAGCAGCAGGGGCAGGAACACCGGGGAGCTGTTTTTT. This gives the protein CASSRGRNTGELFF.

As to this clone: The conserved final phenylalanine or tryptophan is absent from the CDR3, which likely points to a read error. The DNA is omitted, as the CDR3 cannot be located on it reliably, and the CDR3 follows TCRdb's listing. This CDR3 is CASSAMGLASSGQI. This chain uses TRBV5-4 with TRBJ2-3; whether TRBD2, the table's D call, matches the DNA was not checked. Termini included, the CDR3 measures 14 amino acids. Germline V CDR1 and CDR2: SGHNT, YYREEE (reference sequence).

This clone appeared once. V gene TRBV5-1 combines with J gene TRBJ2-2; 9 nucleotides agree with TRBD1. This CDR3 region has 15 residues. Trimming took 0 bases from V and 4 from J; bases not matched to a gene: 1. Germline V gene sequence: CDR1 SGHRS, CDR2 YFSETQ. DNA of the CDR3: TGCGCCAGCAGCTTGGGACAGGGGGGCACCGGGGAGCTGTTTTTT. This translates into CASSLGQGGTGELFF.

The chain recombines TRBV29-1 with TRBJ2-1; possibly TRBD2 for D (6 bases). The CDR3 has 14 amino acids. With 7 bases removed from V and 3 bases from J, the gap between germline ends came to 16 bases. The germline gives CDR1 SQVTM, CDR2 ANQGSEA. The CDR3 DNA reads as TGCAGCGGTATAGGAGGGAGAGGCTACAATGAGCAGTTCTTC. Translating gives CSGIGGRGYNEQFF.

The genes are TRBV11-2 and TRBJ2-7; possible D gene TRBD1, 6 bases. The germline V gene encodes CDR1 SGHAT and CDR2 FQNNGV. CDR3 length: 15 amino acids. V lost 0 bases and J lost 3, with 12 bases in between. The CDR3 nucleotides read TGTGCCAGCAGCTTAGATTTCAGGGGTTACTACGAGCAGTACTTC. As protein: CASSLDFRGYYEQYF.

V gene TRBV7-3 combines with J gene TRBJ2-3; D is possibly TRBD1 (5 bases). Germline V gives CDR1 SGHTA, CDR2 FQGTGA. The CDR3 sequence is 14 residues long. Trimming left V 5 bases short and J 1 base short, with 10 bases between. The CDR3 DNA follows: TGTGCCAGCAGCAAGACAGACGGCACAGATACGCAGTATTTT. Translated: CASSKTDGTDTQYF.

The chain employs TRBV10-1 and TRBJ2-1, with 10 bases lining up with TRBD2. This CDR3 region has 15 residues. The V and J ends lost 2 bases and 4 bases, in that order; junction bases with no gene match: 2. Germline lookup yields CDR1 WNHNN and CDR2 SYGVQD (reference sequence). The CDR3 loop reads CASSERTSGYNEQFF. Here the CDR3 DNA reads TGCGCCAGCAGTGAGCGGACTAGCGGATACAATGAGCAGTTCTTC.

The chain has TRBV5-1 and TRBJ2-1, with 9 bases matching TRBD2. The CDR3 spans 15 residues. The ends lost 4 bases at V and 15 bases at J; junction bases unmatched: 17. Germline V gene lookup returns CDR1 SGHRS and CDR2 YFSETQ. CDR3 loop: CASSHGGSGSEARFF. The CDR3 coding sequence is TGCGCCAGCAGCCATGGGGGTAGCGGGAGTGAGGCACGGTTCTTC.

The gene calls are TRBV29-1 and TRBJ2-5; a weak D match, TRBD1 (6 bases). Trimming pared 6 bases from V and 3 bases from J, leaving 11 bases between. The germline CDR1 and CDR2 sequences are SQVTM and ANQGSEA. This CDR3 has 12 amino acids. As DNA, the CDR3 is TGCAGCGTAGGACAGAAAAAAGAGACCCAGTACTTC. This codes for CSVGQKKETQYF.

This chain uses TRBV6-1 with TRBJ2-7, with D unresolved. Trimming cost V 4 bases and J 1 base, with 2 bases left between them. The CDR3 length is 11 residues. Germline V gives CDR1 MNHNS, CDR2 SASEGT. The CDR3 bases are TGTGCCAGCAGTGTTTCCTACGAGCAGTACTTC. This encodes CASSVSYEQYF.

This chain connects TRBV16 to TRBJ2-2, with 7 bases aligning to TRBD1. V gave up 4 bases and J gave up 2 bases; unmatched junction bases: 7. CDR1 KGHSY and CDR2 FQNENV come from the germline V gene. The CDR3 contains 16 residues. The CDR3 region has the DNA TGTGCCAGCAGCCTCAGGGGGATTAGAAACACCGGGGAGCTGTTTTTT. Protein sequence: CASSLRGIRNTGELFF.

The rearrangement joins TRBV6-5 to TRBJ1-2, with D possibly being TRBD1 (6 bases). The germline CDR1 and CDR2 sequences are MNHEY and SVGAGI. V was trimmed by 0 bases and J by 7 bases, leaving 15 bases between them. The CDR3 has 15 amino acids. The CDR3 here is CASSYSSNRARGYTF. CDR3 sequence (DNA): TGTGCCAGCAGTTACTCGAGTAACAGGGCCCGTGGCTACACCTTC.

The genes are TRBV28 and TRBJ1-4, with 11 nucleotides matching TRBD1. Trimming took 2 bases from V and 7 from J; bases not matched to a gene: 6. The CDR3 extends over 16 amino acids. Germline loops: CDR1 MDHEN, CDR2 SYDVKM. For the CDR3, the DNA is TGTGCCAGCAGTTTAGTGGGGACAGGGGGTATTGAAAAACTGTTTTTT. Protein sequence: CASSLVGTGGIEKLFF.

V usage is TRBV6-4 and J usage is TRBJ2-3; maybe TRBD1 (6 bases). V was clipped by 0 bases and J by 3 bases, with 10 bases between them. CDR1 MRHNA and CDR2 SNTAGT come from the germline V gene. The CDR3 totals 15 residues. Written as DNA, the CDR3 is TGTGCCAGCAGTGACTCGGCCAGGGGAACAGATACGCAGTATTTT. It is translated as CASSDSARGTDTQYF.